This TCR beta chain was profiled in a study of OX40 agonist ivuxolimab in advanced cancers. Only in-frame clones appear in the TCRdb table, and some are missing; sequencing was by immunoSEQ multiplex PCR. Here the sample spans roughly 59,000 clones, about 91% being singletons. This CDR3 has 13 residues. Trimming left V 11 bases short and J 1 base short, with 12 bases between. Germline V gene lookup returns CDR1 MNHEY and CDR2 SMNVEV (reference sequence). This receptor was obtained from an adult with an advanced solid tumor such as melanoma, head and neck, liver or kidney cancer. This material consisted of CD4+ or CD8+ T cells sorted from blood, taken in a trial of the OX40 agonist ivuxolimab. The V call is TRBV27, the J call TRBJ2-1; tentatively, D is TRBD2 (6 bases). The CDR3 DNA reads TGTGCCGTACGGAGGGAGTCCTACAATGAGCAGTTCTTC. It is translated as CAVRRESYNEQFF.